The 5 T cell receptor beta chains below come from one sample, sequenced in a study of T cell changes during pregnancy in multiple sclerosis (dated by TCRdb to the late 2010s). The library was obtained by the immunoSEQ multiplex PCR assay. What TCRdb holds here is the immuneACCESS table cut down to in-frame rearrangements. Part of the clones is not present; checked against another copy, under half of the missing clones reflect an unresolved V gene, and the others are unexplained. A total of tens of thousands of clones appear in this sample, around 92% of them only once. Around a quarter of the sample is in the top ten clones. Sample: CD8+ T cells from peripheral blood mononuclear cells, taken before pregnancy. Receptors were obtained from a female donor with multiple sclerosis, enrolled in a pregnancy study.

The chain combines TRBV2 with TRBJ2-3; D may be TRBD2 (5 bases). CDR1 is SNHLY and CDR2 is FYNNEI in the germline V gene. V was pared by 5 bases and J by 5 bases, with 14 bases between. This CDR3 is 14 amino acids long. The CDR3 loop reads CASSPPGILDTQYF. The CDR3 DNA follows: TGTGCCAGCAGTCCCCCGGGGATTTTAGATACGCAGTATTTT.

The CDR3 sequence: CARRGLNDEQFF. In DNA form, the CDR3 reads TGCGCCAGGAGGGGGCTTAACGATGAGCAGTTCTTC. V usage is TRBV10-1 and J usage is TRBJ2-1; 7 bases are shared with TRBD1. Germline assignment: CDR1 WNHNN and CDR2 SYGVQD (reference sequence). CDR3 size: 12 residues. V lost 9 bases to trimming and J lost 8 bases; unmatched junction nucleotides: 7.

The V call is TRBV5-1, the J call TRBJ2-1; 10 positions match TRBD2. Trimming cost V 0 bases and J 8 bases; bases outside gene matches: 14. This CDR3 contains 18 residues. CDR1 is SGHRS and CDR2 is YFSETQ in the germline V gene. CDR3 nucleotide sequence: TGCGCCAGCAGCTTGGCACTAGCGGGATTATCCGCTTCGGATGAGCAGTTCTTC. It yields the protein CASSLALAGLSASDEQFF.

V is TRBV27 and J is TRBJ2-1; 13 bases fit TRBD2. Germline CDR1 and CDR2: MNHEY and SMNVEV (reference sequence). The CDR3 spans 16 residues. After removal of 7 bases from V and 6 bases from J, the junction contained 9 bases not matched to a gene. For the CDR3, the DNA is TGTGCCAGCACCCCCCGGACTAGCGGGGGCGTCAATGAGCAGTTCTTC. Its protein is CASTPRTSGGVNEQFF.

The J gene is TRBJ1-4, the V gene TRBV27; D remains unclear. Germline loops: CDR1 MNHEY, CDR2 SMNVEV (reference sequence). This CDR3 contains 14 residues. Trimming took off 4 bases at V and 7 bases at J, with 13 bases between the two ends. Here the CDR3 DNA reads TGTGCCAGCAGTTCACGAGGGAGAGGTGAAAAACTGTTTTTT. Its translation: CASSSRGRGEKLFF.